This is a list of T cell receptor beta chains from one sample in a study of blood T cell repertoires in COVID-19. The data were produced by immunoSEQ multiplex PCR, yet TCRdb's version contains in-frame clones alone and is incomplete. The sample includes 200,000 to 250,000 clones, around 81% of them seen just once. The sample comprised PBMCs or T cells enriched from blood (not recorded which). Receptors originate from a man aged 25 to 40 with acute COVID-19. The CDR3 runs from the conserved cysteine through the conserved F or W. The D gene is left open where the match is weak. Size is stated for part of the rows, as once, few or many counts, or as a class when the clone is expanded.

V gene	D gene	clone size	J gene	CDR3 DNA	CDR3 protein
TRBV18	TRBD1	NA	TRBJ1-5	TGTGCCAGCTCACTGGGGGACAGGGGGACAAATCAGCCCCAGCATTTT	CASSLGDRGTNQPQHF
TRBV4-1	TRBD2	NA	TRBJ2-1	TGCGCCAGCAGCCCGACTAGCGGGGGGAACAATGAGCAGTTCTTC	CASSPTSGGNNEQFF
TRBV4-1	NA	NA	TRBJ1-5	TGCGCCAGCAGCCAAGTTACTTCAGGGGATCAGCCCCAGCATTTT	CASSQVTSGDQPQHF
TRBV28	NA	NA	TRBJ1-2	TGTGCCAGCAGTTCGCCCGGTCTGACAGAGCTTAACTATGGCTACACCTTC	CASSSPGLTELNYGYTF
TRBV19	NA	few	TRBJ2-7	TGTGCCAGTAGTATAAATCAGGTCTCAAGCTCCTACGAGCAGTACTTC	CASSINQVSSSYEQYF
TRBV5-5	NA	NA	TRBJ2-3	TGTGCCAGCAGGTCAGAGGTTGTACCAGATACGCAGTATTTT	CASRSEVVPDTQYF
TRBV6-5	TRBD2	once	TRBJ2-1	TGTGCCAGCAGGGGGACTAGCGGGCTATCCAATGAGCAGTTCTTC	CASRGTSGLSNEQFF
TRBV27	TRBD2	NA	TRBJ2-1	TGTGCCACTATTAGCGGGGGAGGCTACAATGAGCAGTTCTTC	CATISGGGYNEQFF
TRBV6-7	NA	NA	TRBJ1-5	TGTGCCAGCAGTTACCCCAGGGGCGGTAGCAATCAGCCCCAGCATTTT	CASSYPRGGSNQPQHF
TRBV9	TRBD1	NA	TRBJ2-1	TGTGCCAGCAGCCCCGCCGACAGGGCGGATGAGCAGTTCTTC	CASSPADRADEQFF
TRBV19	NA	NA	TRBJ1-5	TGTGCCAGTAGTATCGTCCAGGGGAATCAGCCCCAGCATTTT	CASSIVQGNQPQHF
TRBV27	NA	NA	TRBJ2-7	TGTGCCAGCAGTTTCGGGACTGGGTTTCAGCAGTACTTC	CASSFGTGFQQYF
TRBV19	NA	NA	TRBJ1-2	TGTGCCAGTAGTCGGCGTCAGGGCCGCGAGGATGGCTACACCTTC	CASSRRQGREDGYTF
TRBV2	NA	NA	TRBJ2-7	TGTGCCAGCATAAGGCAGCGGAACTACGAGCAGTACTTC	CASIRQRNYEQYF
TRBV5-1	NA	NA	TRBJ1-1	TGCGCCAGCAGTGGGGGACTCCTGAACACTGAAGCTTTCTTT	CASSGGLLNTEAFF
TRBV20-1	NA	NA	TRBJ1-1	TGCAGTGTACATCGAACCACTGAAGCTTTCTTT	CSVHRTTEAFF
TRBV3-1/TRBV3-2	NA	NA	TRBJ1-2	TGTGCCAGCACCTCAGGGTCTGGCTACACCTTC	CASTSGSGYTF
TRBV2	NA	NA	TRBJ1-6	TGTGCCAGCAGTGAAGGACAGTCCTATAATTCACCCCTCCACTTT	CASSEGQSYNSPLHF
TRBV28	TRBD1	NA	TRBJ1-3	TGTGCCAGCAGTTCCGGGACAGCCTCTGGAAACACCATATATTTT	CASSSGTASGNTIYF
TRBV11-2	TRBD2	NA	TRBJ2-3	TGTGCCAGCAGCTCCGGACTAGCGGGGAAGACAGATACGCAGTATTTT	CASSSGLAGKTDTQYF